This TCR beta chain was sequenced during a study of T cell changes during pregnancy in multiple sclerosis. Profiled with immunoSEQ multiplex PCR; TCRdb holds only in-frame clones, not every one. The sample carries about 61,000 clones, more than 75% recorded once. This CDR3 has 15 residues. The trim removed 0 bases at V and 1 base at J, leaving 4 bases unmatched. Germline V gives CDR1 SGHRS, CDR2 YFSETQ. The sample consisted of peripheral blood, taken in the first trimester of pregnancy. This chain links TRBV5-1 with TRBJ2-7, with 7 bases identical to TRBD1. This receptor was obtained from a female donor in good health, enrolled as a control in a pregnancy study. DNA of the CDR3: TGCGCCAGCAGCTTGGGCACGGACAGGTCCTACGAGCAGTACTTC. Translated: CASSLGTDRSYEQYF.